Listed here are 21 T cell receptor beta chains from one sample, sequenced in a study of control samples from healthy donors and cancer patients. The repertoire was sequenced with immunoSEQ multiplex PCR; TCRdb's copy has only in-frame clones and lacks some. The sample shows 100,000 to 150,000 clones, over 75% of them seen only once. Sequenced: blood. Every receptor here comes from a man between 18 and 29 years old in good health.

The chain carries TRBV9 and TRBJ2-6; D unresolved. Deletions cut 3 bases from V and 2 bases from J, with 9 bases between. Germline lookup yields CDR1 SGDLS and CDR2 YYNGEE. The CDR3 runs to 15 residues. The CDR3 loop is CASSGTHTGANVLTF. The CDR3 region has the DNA TGTGCCAGCAGCGGCACACACACTGGGGCCAACGTCCTGACTTTC.

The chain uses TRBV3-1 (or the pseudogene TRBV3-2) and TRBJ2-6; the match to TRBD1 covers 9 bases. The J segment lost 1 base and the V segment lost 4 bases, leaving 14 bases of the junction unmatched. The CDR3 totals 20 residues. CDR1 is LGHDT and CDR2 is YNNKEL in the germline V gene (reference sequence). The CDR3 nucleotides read TGTGCCAGCAGCCCTAAGGACAGGGGATTCCCGCCATCTGGGGCCAACGTCCTGACTTTC. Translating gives CASSPKDRGFPPSGANVLTF.

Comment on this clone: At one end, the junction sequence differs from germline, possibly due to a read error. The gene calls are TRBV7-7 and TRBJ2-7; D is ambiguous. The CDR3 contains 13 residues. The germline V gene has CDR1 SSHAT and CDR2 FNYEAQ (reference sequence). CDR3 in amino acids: CASSLSPDYEQYF. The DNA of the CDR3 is TGTGCTAGCAGCTTATCCCCAGACTACGAGCAGTACTTC.

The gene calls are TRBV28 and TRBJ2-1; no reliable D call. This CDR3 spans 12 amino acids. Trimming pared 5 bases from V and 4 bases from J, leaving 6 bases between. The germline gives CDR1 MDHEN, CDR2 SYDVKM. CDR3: CASSSRYNEQFF. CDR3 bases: TGTGCCAGCAGTAGTAGATACAATGAGCAGTTCTTC.

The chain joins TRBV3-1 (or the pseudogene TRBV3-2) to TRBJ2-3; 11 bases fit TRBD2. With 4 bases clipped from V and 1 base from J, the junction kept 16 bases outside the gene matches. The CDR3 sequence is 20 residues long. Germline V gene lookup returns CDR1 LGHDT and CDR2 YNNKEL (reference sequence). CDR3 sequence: CASSLSSTSGRFLGTDTQYF. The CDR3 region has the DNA TGTGCCAGCAGCCTATCGTCCACTAGCGGGAGATTCCTCGGCACAGATACGCAGTATTTT.

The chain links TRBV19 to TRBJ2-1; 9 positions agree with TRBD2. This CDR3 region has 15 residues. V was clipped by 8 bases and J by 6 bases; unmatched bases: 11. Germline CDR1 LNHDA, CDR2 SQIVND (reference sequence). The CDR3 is CASPAGGSRGNEQFF. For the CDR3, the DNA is TGTGCCAGTCCAGCGGGAGGCTCCCGTGGCAATGAGCAGTTCTTC.

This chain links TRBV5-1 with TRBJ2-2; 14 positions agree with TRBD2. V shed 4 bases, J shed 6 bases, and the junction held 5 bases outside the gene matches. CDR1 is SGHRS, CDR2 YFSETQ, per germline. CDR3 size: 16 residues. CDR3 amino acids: CASSQGLAGGAGELFF. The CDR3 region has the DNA TGCGCCAGCAGCCAAGGACTAGCGGGAGGCGCCGGGGAGCTGTTTTTT.

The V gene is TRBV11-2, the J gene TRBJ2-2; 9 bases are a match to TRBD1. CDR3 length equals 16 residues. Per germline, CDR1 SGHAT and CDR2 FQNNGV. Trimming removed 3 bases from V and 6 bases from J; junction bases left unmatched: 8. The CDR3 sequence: CASSLRTGVGSGELFF. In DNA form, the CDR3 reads TGTGCCAGCAGCTTGCGGACAGGGGTCGGATCCGGGGAGCTGTTTTTT.

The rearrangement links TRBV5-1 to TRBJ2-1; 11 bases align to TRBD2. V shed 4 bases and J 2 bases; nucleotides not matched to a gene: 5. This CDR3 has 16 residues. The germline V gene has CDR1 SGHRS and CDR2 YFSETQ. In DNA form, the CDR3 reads TGCGCCAGCAGCCTATCGACTAGCGGGGCCTACAATGAGCAGTTCTTC. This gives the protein CASSLSTSGAYNEQFF.

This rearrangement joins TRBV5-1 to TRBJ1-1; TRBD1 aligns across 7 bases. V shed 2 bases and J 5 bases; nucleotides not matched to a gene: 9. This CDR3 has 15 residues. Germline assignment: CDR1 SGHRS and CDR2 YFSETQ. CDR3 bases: TGCGCCAGCAGCTTAGGGGGCGTTATTAGAACTGAAGCTTTCTTT. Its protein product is CASSLGGVIRTEAFF. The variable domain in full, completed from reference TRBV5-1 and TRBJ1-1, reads KAGVTQTPRYLIKTRGQQVTLSCSPISGHRSVSWYQQTPGQGLQFLFEYFSETQRNKGNFPGRFSGRQFSNSRSEMNVSTLELGDSALYLCASSLGGVIRTEAFFGQGTRLTVV.

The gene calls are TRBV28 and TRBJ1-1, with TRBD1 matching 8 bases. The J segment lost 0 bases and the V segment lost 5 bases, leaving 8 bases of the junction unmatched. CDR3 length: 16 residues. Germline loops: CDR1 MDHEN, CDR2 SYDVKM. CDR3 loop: CASSPLGQAMNTEAFF. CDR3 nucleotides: TGTGCCAGCAGTCCATTGGGACAGGCCATGAACACTGAAGCTTTCTTT.

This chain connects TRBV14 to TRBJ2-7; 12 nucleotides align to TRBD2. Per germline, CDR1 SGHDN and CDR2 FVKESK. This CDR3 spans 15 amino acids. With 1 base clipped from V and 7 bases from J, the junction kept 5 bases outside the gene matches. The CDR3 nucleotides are TGTGCCAGCAGCCAAGCTAGCGGGAGGGCCAGGGAGCAGTACTTC. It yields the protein CASSQASGRAREQYF.

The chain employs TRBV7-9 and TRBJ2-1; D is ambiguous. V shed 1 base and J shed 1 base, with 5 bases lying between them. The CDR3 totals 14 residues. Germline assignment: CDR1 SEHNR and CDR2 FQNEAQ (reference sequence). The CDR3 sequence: CASSLVRSYNEQFF. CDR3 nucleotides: TGTGCCAGCAGCTTAGTAAGATCCTACAATGAGCAGTTCTTC.

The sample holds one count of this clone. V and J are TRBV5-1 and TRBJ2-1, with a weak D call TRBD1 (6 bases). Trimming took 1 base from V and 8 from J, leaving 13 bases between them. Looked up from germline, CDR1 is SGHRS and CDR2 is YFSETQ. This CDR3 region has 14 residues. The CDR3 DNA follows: TGCGCCAGCAGCTTGAGACAGGTAATAGATGAGCAGTTCTTC. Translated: CASSLRQVIDEQFF.

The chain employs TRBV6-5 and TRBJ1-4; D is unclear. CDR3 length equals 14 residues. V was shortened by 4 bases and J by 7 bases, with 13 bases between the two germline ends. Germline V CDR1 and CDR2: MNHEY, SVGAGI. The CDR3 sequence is CASSSLVGIEKLFF. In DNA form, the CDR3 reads TGTGCCAGCAGTTCCTTAGTCGGGATTGAAAAACTGTTTTTT.

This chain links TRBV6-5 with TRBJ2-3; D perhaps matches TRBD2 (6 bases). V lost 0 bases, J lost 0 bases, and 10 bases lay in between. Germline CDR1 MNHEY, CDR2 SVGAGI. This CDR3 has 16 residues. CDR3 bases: TGTGCCAGCAGTTACTCCGGCGGGACTAGCACAGATACGCAGTATTTT. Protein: CASSYSGGTSTDTQYF.

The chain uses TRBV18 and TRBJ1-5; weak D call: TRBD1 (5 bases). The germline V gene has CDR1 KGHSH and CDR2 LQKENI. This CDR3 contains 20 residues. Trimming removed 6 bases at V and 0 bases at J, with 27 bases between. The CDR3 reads CASSLTGGRSLSYSNQPQHF. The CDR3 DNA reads TGTGCCAGCTCCCTTACGGGGGGTCGAAGCCTTTCCTATAGCAATCAGCCCCAGCATTTT.

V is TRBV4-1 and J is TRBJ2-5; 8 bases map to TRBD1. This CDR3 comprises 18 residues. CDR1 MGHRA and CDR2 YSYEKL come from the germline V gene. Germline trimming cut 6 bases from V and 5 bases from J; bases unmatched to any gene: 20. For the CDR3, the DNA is TGCGCCAGCAGACGAGTCCTCTTACCAGGGGGCGCATCGGAGACCCAGTACTTC. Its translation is CASRRVLLPGGASETQYF.

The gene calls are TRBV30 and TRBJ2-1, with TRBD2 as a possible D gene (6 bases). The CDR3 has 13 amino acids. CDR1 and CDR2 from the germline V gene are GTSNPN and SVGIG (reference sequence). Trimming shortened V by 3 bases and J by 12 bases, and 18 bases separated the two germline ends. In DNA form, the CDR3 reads TGTGCCTGGAGGACAGCGGGCCCGGCTGGGCAGTTCTTC. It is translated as CAWRTAGPAGQFF.

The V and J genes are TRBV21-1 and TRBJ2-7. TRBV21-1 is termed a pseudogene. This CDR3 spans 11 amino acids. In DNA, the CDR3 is TGTGCCAGCCCTCCGCCCTACGAGCAGTACTTC. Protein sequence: CASPPPYEQYF.

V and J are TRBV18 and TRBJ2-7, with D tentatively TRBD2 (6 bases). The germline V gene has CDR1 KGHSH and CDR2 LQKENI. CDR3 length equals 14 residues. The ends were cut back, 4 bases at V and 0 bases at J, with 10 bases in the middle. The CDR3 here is CASSRDGSSYEQYF. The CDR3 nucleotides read TGTGCCAGCTCACGGGACGGGAGCTCCTACGAGCAGTACTTC.